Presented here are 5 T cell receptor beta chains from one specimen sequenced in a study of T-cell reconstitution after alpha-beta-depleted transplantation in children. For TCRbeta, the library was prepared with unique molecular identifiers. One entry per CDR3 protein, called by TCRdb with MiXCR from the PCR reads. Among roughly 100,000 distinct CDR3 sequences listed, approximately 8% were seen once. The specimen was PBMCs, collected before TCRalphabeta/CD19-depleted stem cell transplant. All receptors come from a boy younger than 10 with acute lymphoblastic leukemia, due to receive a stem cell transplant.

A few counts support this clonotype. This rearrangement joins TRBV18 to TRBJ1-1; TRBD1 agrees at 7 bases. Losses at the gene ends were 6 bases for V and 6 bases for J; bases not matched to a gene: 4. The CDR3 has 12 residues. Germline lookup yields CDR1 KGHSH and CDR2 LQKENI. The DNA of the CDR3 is TGTGCCAGCTCCCCAGACAGGGCTGAAGCTTTCTTT. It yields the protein CASSPDRAEAFF.

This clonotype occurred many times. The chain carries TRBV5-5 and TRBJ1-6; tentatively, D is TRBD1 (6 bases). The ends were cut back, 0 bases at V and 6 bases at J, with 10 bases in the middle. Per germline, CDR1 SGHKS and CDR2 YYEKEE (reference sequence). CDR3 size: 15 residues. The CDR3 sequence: CASSLGGLGNSPLHF. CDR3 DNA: TGTGCCAGCAGCTTGGGGGGGCTGGGTAATTCACCCCTCCACTTT.

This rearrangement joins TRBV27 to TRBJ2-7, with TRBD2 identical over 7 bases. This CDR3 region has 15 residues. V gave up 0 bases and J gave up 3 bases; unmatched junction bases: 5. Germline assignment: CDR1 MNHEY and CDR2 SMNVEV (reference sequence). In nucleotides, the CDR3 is TGTGCCAGCAGTTTATCGCGGGGGAGTTACTACGAGCAGTACTTC. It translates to CASSLSRGSYYEQYF.

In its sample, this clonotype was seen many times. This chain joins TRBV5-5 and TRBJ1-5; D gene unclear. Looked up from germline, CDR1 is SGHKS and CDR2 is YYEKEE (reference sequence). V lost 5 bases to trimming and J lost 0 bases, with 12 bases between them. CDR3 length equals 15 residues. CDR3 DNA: TGTGCCAGCAGTAGTGCAGGACTTAGCAATCAGCCCCAGCATTTT. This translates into CASSSAGLSNQPQHF.

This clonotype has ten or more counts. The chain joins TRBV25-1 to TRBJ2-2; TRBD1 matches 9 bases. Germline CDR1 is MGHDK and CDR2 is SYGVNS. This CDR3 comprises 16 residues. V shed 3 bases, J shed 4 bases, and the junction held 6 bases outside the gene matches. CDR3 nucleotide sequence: TGTGCCAGCAGTGATCCGGGACAGGGCCTCACCGGGGAGCTGTTTTTT. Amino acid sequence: CASSDPGQGLTGELFF.